The sequence of this T cell receptor beta chain was determined in a study of breast tumors, draining lymph nodes, adjacent tissues. Regarding the study as a whole: Tumor TCR diversity was below lymph nodes but above nontumor tissue. Findings are consistent with lymph node origin and intratumoral expansion of most tumor T cells. Tumor and nontumor repertoires were significantly more similar in luminal-like than in basal-like breast cancer. Tumor T cell lymph node origin was a supported hypothesis, not proven.

One entry per CDR3 protein, called by TCRdb with MiXCR from the multiplex PCR reads. The repertoire holds some 83,000 distinct CDR3 sequences, with roughly a fifth as singletons. This clonotype was picked up many times. The target antigen is unknown. Samples came from axillary lymph nodes draining the breast cancer. Material for sequencing was axillary lymph node tissue. The sequence was collected from a female donor with breast cancer. Some clones in this sample may be carry-over from other donors' samples.

The CDR3, as DNA: TGTGCCAGCAGCCCCGACAGCACTAACTACAATGAGCAGTTCTTC. It codes for CASSPDSTNYNEQFF. The J gene is TRBJ2-1, the V gene TRBV7-3; D may be TRBD1 (5 bases). The CDR3 spans 15 residues. V shed 5 bases and J shed 3 bases, with 14 bases lying between them. Germline V lookup: CDR1 SGHTA, CDR2 FQGTGA.